These 18 T cell receptor beta chains were all obtained from the same sample, sequenced in a study of T cells in Graves' hyperthyroidism and ophthalmopathy. What was amplified from RNA transcripts were TCR beta CDR3 regions. Researchers ran a first-round RT-PCR on the TCR CDR3 using the HTBI primer set. TCRdb ran MiXCR on the multiplex PCR reads and lists one entry per CDR3 protein. Here the sample spans about 350,000 distinct CDR3 sequences, over 12% being singletons. Sequenced sample: blood. These receptors were taken from an older woman with Graves' ophthalmopathy.

V usage is TRBV19 and J usage is TRBJ2-5; perhaps TRBD1 as D (7 bases). The V gene's germline CDR1 is LNHDA and CDR2 SQIVND (reference sequence). There are 14 residues in the CDR3. V lost 7 bases and J 2 bases, leaving 14 bases between the germline ends. The CDR3 DNA follows: TGTGCCAGTAAGGAGGGGGCGAGTCAAGAGACCCAGTACTTC. This codes for CASKEGASQETQYF.

The J gene is TRBJ2-5, the V gene TRBV27; 7 bases agree with TRBD2. V shed 6 bases, J shed 3 bases, and the junction held 4 bases outside the gene matches. CDR3 size: 13 residues. Germline CDR1 reads MNHEY; CDR2 reads SMNVEV (reference sequence). CDR3 protein: CASSWGTKETQYF. The CDR3 nucleotides read TGTGCCAGCAGCTGGGGGACTAAAGAGACCCAGTACTTC.

This clonotype was detected many times. The gene calls are TRBV15 and TRBJ1-5; TRBD1 is a possible D gene (5 bases). V lost 0 bases to trimming and J lost 7 bases, with 13 bases between them. The CDR3 consists of 15 residues. Germline CDR1 and CDR2: LNHNV and YYDKDF (reference sequence). In DNA form, the CDR3 reads TGTGCCACCAGCAGAGATCGGGGGGTCAAGCAGCCCCAGCATTTT. Protein product: CATSRDRGVKQPQHF.

This clonotype has at least ten counts. The chain links TRBV12-3 or TRBV12-4 to TRBJ2-1, with D possibly matching TRBD1 (6 bases). V lost 6 bases and J 4 bases, leaving 10 bases between the germline ends. There are 13 residues in the CDR3. The CDR3 coding sequence is TGTGCCAGCAGGGCCGACAGGTACAATGAGCAGTTCTTC. Protein sequence: CASRADRYNEQFF.

Of note for this clonotype: A much larger clone lies one base from this, so it may be a read error. The rearrangement uses TRBV3-1 and TRBJ1-5; D not resolved. There are 14 residues in the CDR3. CDR1 LGHDT and CDR2 YNNKEL come from the germline V gene (reference sequence). Here the CDR3 DNA reads TGTGCCAGCGGCCATGAGAACGGCAATCAGCCCCAGCATTTT. Translating it yields CASGHENGNQPQHF.

This clonotype was observed many times. The V gene is TRBV5-1, the J gene TRBJ1-1; D unclear. The CDR3 spans 15 residues. The V gene's germline CDR1 is SGHRS and CDR2 YFSETQ. Between the trimmed V and J ends, which lost 1 base and 2 bases, there was a span of 12 bases. In nucleotides, the CDR3 is TGCGCCAGCAGCTTGTTTTCCGAAATAAACACTGAAGCTTTCTTT. Translation gives CASSLFSEINTEAFF. The complete variable domain, with remaining parts taken from reference TRBV5-1 and TRBJ1-1, reads KAGVTQTPRYLIKTRGQQVTLSCSPISGHRSVSWYQQTPGQGLQFLFEYFSETQRNKGNFPGRFSGRQFSNSRSEMNVSTLELGDSALYLCASSLFSEINTEAFFGQGTRLTVV.

Details on this clonotype: This sequence may be a read error, since a much larger clone differs from it by one base. The V call is TRBV7-9, the J call TRBJ1-5; D uncertain. Germline assignment: CDR1 SEHNR and CDR2 FQNEAQ (reference sequence). CDR3 length: 13 residues. The V end was cut by 7 bases, the J end by 6 bases, with 13 bases between. In DNA, the CDR3 is TGTGCCAGCACCCTAAGAGCAGGTCAGCCCCAGCATTTT. This translates into CASTLRAGQPQHF.

The V and J genes are TRBV6-1 and TRBJ2-1, with a weak D call TRBD1 (6 bases). Trimming took off 7 bases at V and 8 bases at J, with 18 bases between the two ends. Germline V gene data show CDR1 as MNHNS and CDR2 as SASEGT. This CDR3 is built from 14 residues. DNA of the CDR3: TGTGCCAGCACCAAGACAGGCCCTCCATATGAGCAGTTCTTC. Translation gives CASTKTGPPYEQFF.

The chain employs TRBV4-2 and TRBJ2-3; 10 bases map to TRBD2. CDR1 is LGHNA, CDR2 YNFKEQ, per germline. Trimming removed 3 bases from V and 0 bases from J; junction bases left unmatched: 3. This CDR3 is built from 16 residues. This CDR3 reads CASSQTSGPSTDTQYF. In DNA, the CDR3 is TGTGCCAGCAGCCAGACTAGCGGGCCTAGCACAGATACGCAGTATTTT.

V is TRBV7-8 and J is TRBJ1-2; TRBD1 aligns across 8 bases. J lost 3 bases, V lost 1 base, and 4 bases had no gene match. The CDR3 sequence is 15 residues long. Germline CDR1 SGHVS, CDR2 FQNEAQ. Here the CDR3 reads CASSLGTGLDYGYTF. CDR3 bases: TGTGCCAGCAGCTTAGGGACAGGGTTGGACTATGGCTACACCTTC.

Ten or more counts support this clonotype. J is TRBJ1-5 and V is TRBV28; 10 bases map to TRBD1. The junction had 16 bases not matched to a gene; V was cut back by 6 bases and J by 5 bases. Germline-derived CDR1 and CDR2 are MDHEN and SYDVKM. This CDR3 comprises 18 residues. This chain's CDR3 is CASSSDTGGTGVDQPQHF. CDR3 bases: TGTGCCAGCAGCAGCGACACGGGAGGGACAGGGGTGGATCAGCCCCAGCATTTT.

This clonotype was seen at least ten times. The rearrangement uses TRBV5-1 and TRBJ2-2; TRBD1 matches 12 bases. V shed 4 bases and J 7 bases; nucleotides not matched to a gene: 5. Per the germline V gene, CDR1 is SGHRS and CDR2 is YFSETQ. This CDR3 has 15 amino acids. In DNA form, the CDR3 reads TGCGCCAGCAGCCTCGGGACAGGGGGCAGCGGGGAGCTGTTTTTT. Protein: CASSLGTGGSGELFF. Full variable domain (missing parts from reference TRBV5-1 and TRBJ2-2): KAGVTQTPRYLIKTRGQQVTLSCSPISGHRSVSWYQQTPGQGLQFLFEYFSETQRNKGNFPGRFSGRQFSNSRSEMNVSTLELGDSALYLCASSLGTGGSGELFFGEGSRLTVL.

There are many counts of this clonotype. The chain has TRBV20-1 and TRBJ2-5, with TRBD2 matching over 11 bases. The CDR3 covers 17 residues. From germline, CDR1 is DFQATT and CDR2 SNEGSKA (reference sequence). Losses at the gene ends were 4 bases for V and 2 bases for J; bases not matched to a gene: 12. This CDR3 is CSAISGRAQYAQETQYF. The CDR3 DNA sequence: TGCAGTGCTATTAGCGGGAGGGCTCAATACGCTCAAGAGACCCAGTACTTC.

This clonotype was found a few times. The chain employs TRBV29-1 and TRBJ2-3; a possible D gene is TRBD1 (5 bases). V was pared by 2 bases and J by 6 bases, with 9 bases between. Germline lookup yields CDR1 SQVTM and CDR2 ANQGSEA. The CDR3 totals 12 residues. The CDR3 is CSVESGRDTQYF. DNA for the CDR3: TGCAGCGTTGAATCAGGGCGGGATACGCAGTATTTT.

This clonotype was found many times. This rearrangement joins TRBV20-1 to TRBJ2-1; a weak D match, TRBD2 (6 bases). This CDR3 region has 14 residues. Per germline, CDR1 DFQATT and CDR2 SNEGSKA (reference sequence). The V gene lost 2 bases and the J gene lost 4 bases, with 12 bases spanning the gap. Written as DNA, the CDR3 is TGCAGTGCTAGACGGGCGGAGGGTTACAATGAGCAGTTCTTC. Encoded protein: CSARRAEGYNEQFF.

This clonotype was detected ten times or more. The chain uses TRBV20-1 and TRBJ2-5; the D is unclear. Germline V gene lookup returns CDR1 DFQATT and CDR2 SNEGSKA (reference sequence). The V gene lost 5 bases and the J gene lost 2 bases, with 15 bases spanning the gap. The CDR3 is 14 residues long. In DNA, the CDR3 is TGCAGTGCTGCCCCTAGTATGCAGCAAGAGACCCAGTACTTC. It encodes CSAAPSMQQETQYF.

There are many counts of this clonotype. V is TRBV20-1 and J is TRBJ2-5; D is undetermined. This CDR3 spans 10 amino acids. CDR1 is DFQATT and CDR2 is SNEGSKA in the germline V gene (reference sequence). Trimming removed 5 bases from V and 5 bases from J, with 6 bases in between. CDR3 in DNA: TGCAGTGCTCCCATGGAGACCCAGTACTTC. Translating gives CSAPMETQYF.

This clonotype has just a few counts. A much larger clonotype is one base distant, so this may be a read error. This is likely a read error, given that the CDR3 carries no conserved phenylalanine or tryptophan at its end. The chain recombines TRBV30 with TRBJ2-5; 8 positions agree with TRBD2. The germline V gene has CDR1 GTSNPN and CDR2 SVGIG (reference sequence). The CDR3 has 15 residues. The ends lost 0 bases at V and 5 bases at J; junction bases unmatched: 8. The CDR3 sequence is CAWSVAGGGRETQYS. CDR3 sequence (DNA): TGTGCCTGGAGTGTAGCAGGCGGGGGGAGGGAGACCCAGTACTCC.